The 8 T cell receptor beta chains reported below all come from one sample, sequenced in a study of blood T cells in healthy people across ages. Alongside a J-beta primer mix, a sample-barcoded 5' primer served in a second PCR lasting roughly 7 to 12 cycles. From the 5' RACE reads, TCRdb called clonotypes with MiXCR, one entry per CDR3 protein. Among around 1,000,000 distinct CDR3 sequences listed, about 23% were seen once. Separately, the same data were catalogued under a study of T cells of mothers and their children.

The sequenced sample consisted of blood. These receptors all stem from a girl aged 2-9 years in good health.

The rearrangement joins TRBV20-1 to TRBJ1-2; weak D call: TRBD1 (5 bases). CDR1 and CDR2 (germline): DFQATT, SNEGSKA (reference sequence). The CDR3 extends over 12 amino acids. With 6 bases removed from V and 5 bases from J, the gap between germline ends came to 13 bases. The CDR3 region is CSAPGPGYGYTF. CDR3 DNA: TGCAGTGCCCCGGGACCGGGTTATGGCTACACCTTC.

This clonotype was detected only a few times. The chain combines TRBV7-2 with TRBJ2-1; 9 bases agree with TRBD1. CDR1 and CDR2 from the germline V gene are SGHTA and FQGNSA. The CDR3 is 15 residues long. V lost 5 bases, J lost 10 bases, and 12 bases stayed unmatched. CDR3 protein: CASSPRDRVNLEQFF. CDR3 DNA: TGTGCCAGCAGCCCACGGGACAGGGTTAACCTGGAGCAGTTCTTC.

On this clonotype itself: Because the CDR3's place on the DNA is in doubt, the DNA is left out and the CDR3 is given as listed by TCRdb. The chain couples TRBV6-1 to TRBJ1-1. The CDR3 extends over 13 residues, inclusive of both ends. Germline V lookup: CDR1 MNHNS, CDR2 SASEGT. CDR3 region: CASILGLGTEAFF.

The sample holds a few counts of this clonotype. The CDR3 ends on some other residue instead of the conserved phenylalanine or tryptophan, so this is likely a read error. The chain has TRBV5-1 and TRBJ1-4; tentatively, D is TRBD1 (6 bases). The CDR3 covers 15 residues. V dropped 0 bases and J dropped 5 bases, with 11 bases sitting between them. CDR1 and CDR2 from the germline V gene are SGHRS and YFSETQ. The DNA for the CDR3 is TGCGCCAGCAGCTTGGCCGGGACAAGGAATGAAAAACTGTTTTCT. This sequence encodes CASSLAGTRNEKLFS.

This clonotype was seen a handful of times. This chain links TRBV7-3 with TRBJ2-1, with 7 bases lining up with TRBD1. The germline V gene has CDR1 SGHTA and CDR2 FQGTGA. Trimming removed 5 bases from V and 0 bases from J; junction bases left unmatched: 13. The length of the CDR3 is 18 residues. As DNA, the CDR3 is TGTGCCAGCAGCCTACCCGACAGGGTTCCTACCTCCTACAATGAGCAGTTCTTC. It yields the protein CASSLPDRVPTSYNEQFF.

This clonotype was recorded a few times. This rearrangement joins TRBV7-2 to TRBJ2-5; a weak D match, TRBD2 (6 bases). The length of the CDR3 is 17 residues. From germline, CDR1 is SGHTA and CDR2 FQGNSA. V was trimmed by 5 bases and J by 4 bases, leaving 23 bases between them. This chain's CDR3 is CASSPRPVTSQRETQYF. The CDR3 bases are TGTGCCAGCAGCCCCCGACCAGTGACTAGTCAGCGAGAGACCCAGTACTTC.

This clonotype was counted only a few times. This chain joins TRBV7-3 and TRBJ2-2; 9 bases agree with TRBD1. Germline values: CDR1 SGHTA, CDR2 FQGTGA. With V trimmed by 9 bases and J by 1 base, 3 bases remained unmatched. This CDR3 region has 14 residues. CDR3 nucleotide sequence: TGTGCCAGTCGGGACAGGGAGAACACCGGGGAGCTGTTTTTT. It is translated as CASRDRENTGELFF.

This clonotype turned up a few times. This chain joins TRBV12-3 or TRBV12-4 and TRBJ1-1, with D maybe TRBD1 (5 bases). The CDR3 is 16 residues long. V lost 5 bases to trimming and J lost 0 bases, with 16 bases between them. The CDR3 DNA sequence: TGTGCCAGCAGTCTTCCCCGCGGGGCTATGAACACTGAAGCTTTCTTT. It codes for CASSLPRGAMNTEAFF.